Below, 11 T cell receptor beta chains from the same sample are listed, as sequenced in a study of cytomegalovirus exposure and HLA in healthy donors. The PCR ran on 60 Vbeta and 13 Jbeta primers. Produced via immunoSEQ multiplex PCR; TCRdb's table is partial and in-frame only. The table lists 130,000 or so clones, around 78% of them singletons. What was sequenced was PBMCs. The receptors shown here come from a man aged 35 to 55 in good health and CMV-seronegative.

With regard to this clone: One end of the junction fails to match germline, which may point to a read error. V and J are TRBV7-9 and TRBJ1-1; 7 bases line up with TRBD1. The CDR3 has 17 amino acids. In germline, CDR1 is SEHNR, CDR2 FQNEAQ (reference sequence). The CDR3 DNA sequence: TGTTCCAGCAGCGGTCGGGGACAGAGCCTAATGAACACTGAAGCTTTCTTT. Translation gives CSSSGRGQSLMNTEAFF. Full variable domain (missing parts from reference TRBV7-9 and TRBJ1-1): DTGVSQNPRHKITKRGQNVTFRCDPISEHNRLYWYRQTLGQGPEFLTYFQNEAQLEKSRLLSDRFSAERPKGSFSTLEIQRTEQGDSAMYLCSSSGRGQSLMNTEAFFGQGTRLTVV.

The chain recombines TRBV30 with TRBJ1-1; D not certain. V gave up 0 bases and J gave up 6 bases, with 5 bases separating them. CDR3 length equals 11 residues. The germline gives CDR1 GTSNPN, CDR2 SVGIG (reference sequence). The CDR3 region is CAWSVISEAFF. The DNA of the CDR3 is TGTGCCTGGAGTGTTATCTCTGAAGCTTTCTTT. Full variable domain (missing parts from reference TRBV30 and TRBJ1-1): SQTIHQWPATLVQPVGSPLSLECTVEGTSNPNLYWYRQAAGRGLQLLFYSVGIGQISSEVPQNLSASRPQDRQFILSSKKLLLSDSGFYLCAWSVISEAFFGQGTRLTVV.

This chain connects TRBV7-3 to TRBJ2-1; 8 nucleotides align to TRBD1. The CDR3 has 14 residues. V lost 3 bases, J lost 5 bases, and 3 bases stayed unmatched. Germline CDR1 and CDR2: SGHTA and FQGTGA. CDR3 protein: CASSFLGQDNEQFF. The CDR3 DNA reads TGTGCCAGCAGCTTCTTGGGACAGGACAATGAGCAGTTCTTC.

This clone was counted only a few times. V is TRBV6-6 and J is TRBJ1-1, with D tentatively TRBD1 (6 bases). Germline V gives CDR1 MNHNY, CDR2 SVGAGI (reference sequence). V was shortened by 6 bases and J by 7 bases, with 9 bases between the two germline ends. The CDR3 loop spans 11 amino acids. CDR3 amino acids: CASSEGGEAFF. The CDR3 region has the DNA TGTGCCAGCAGCGAAGGGGGTGAAGCTTTCTTT.

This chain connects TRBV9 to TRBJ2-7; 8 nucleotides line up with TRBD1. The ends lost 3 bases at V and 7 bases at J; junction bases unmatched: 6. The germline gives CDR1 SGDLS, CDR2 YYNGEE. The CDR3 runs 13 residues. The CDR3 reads CASSDQGAREQYF. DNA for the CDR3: TGTGCCAGCAGCGACCAGGGGGCGCGTGAGCAGTACTTC.

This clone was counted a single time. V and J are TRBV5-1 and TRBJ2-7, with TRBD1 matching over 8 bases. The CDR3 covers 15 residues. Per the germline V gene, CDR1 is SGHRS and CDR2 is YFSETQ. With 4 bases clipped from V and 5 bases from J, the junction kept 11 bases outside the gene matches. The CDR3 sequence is CASSQGQGLRNEQYF. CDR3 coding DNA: TGCGCCAGCAGCCAAGGACAGGGTCTTCGTAACGAGCAGTACTTC.

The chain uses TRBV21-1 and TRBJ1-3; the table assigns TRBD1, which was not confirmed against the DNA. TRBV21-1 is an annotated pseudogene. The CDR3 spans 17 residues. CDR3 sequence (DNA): TGTGCCAGCAGCAAAGGATGTGTTGGGACAGTAAAAAACACCATATATTTT. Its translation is CASSKGCVGTVKNTIYF.

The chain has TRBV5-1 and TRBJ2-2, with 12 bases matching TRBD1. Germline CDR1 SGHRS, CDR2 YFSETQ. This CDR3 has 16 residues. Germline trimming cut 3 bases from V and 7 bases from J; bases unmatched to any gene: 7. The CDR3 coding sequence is TGCGCCAGCAGCTCGCGGGACAGGGGGCCTCACGGGGAGCTGTTTTTT. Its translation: CASSSRDRGPHGELFF.

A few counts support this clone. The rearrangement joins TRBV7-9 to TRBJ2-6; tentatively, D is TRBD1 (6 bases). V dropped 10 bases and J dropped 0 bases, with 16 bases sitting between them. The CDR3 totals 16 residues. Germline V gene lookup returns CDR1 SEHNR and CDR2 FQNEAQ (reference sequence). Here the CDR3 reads CAIPGQVFSGANVLTF. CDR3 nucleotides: TGTGCCATCCCGGGACAAGTCTTCTCTGGGGCCAACGTCCTGACTTTC.

CDR3 sequence: CAWSVKAGVGGSYEQYF. CDR3 nucleotides: TGTGCCTGGAGTGTTAAAGCGGGAGTCGGAGGTTCCTACGAGCAGTACTTC. The chain combines TRBV30 with TRBJ2-7; TRBD2 matches 8 bases. Per germline, CDR1 GTSNPN and CDR2 SVGIG (reference sequence). CDR3 length equals 17 residues. The V segment lost 0 bases and the J segment 1 base; nucleotides outside the gene matches: 11.

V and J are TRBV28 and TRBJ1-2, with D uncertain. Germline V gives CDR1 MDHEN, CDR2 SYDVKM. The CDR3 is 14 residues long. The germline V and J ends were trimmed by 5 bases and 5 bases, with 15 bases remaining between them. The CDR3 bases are TGTGCCAGCAGTCGTGCCGGGATGCTTTATGGCTACACCTTC. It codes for CASSRAGMLYGYTF.